Detailed here is one T cell receptor beta chain. No antigen is known for it. The sample is drawn from a study of cytomegalovirus exposure and HLA in healthy donors. Study-wide results and caveats: V- and J-gene trimming of TCR beta was linked (in a later analysis) to a missense DCLRE1C variant.

Trimming removed 3 bases at V and 3 bases at J, with 13 bases between. CDR3 size: 15 residues. Germline V CDR1 and CDR2: SGHKS, YYEKEE (reference sequence). PCR involved 60 Vbeta and 13 Jbeta primers. Using immunoSEQ multiplex PCR, the repertoire was profiled, and TCRdb retains in-frame clones only, with some absent. Among over 150,000 clones listed, 70% to 90% were seen once. The TCR was taken from a man aged 30 to 39 in good health and CMV-seropositive. J is TRBJ1-5 and V is TRBV5-5, with D possibly matching TRBD1 (6 bases). The sample was PBMCs. The CDR3 loop is CASSSFTGPNQPQHF. The DNA for the CDR3 is TGTGCCAGCAGCTCCTTTACAGGGCCCAATCAGCCCCAGCATTTT.